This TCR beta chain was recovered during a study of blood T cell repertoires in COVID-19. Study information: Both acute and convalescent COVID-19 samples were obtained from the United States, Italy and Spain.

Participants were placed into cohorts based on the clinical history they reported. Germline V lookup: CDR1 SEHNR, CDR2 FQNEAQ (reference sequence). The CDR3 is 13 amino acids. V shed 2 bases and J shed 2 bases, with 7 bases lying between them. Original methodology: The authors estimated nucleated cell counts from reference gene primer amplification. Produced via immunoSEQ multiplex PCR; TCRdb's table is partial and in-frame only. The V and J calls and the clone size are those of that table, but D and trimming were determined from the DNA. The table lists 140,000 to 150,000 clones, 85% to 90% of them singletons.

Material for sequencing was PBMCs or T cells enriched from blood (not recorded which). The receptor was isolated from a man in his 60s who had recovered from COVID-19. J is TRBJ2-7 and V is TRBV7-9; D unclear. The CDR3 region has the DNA TGTGCCAGCAGCTTAACGACACCCTACGAGCAGTACTTC. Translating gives CASSLTTPYEQYF.